This T cell receptor beta chain stems from a study of T-cell memory formation after mild COVID-19. Turning to the study itself: The two donors had largely donor-specific TCR clusters.

There are a few counts of this clonotype. Antigen unknown. The trim removed 6 bases at V and 7 bases at J, leaving 20 bases unmatched. The length of the CDR3 is 18 residues. cDNA libraries for TCR alpha and TCR beta, carrying sample barcodes and UMIs, came from 5'RACE with constant-segment primers. TCRdb fed the 5' RACE reads into MiXCR, producing one record per CDR3 protein. The table has some 350,000 distinct CDR3 sequences, approximately 13% seen once. Study results and caveats: The CD4+ clones that contracted clustered mainly within CM and EM, and the CD8+ clones concentrated in EMRA. A second wave expanding day 15 to 37 was CD4+-biased; contracting clones were balanced.

This sequence originates from a man between 18 and 35 years old who had mild COVID-19 (a few samples of this study predate the infection). Cell type and time point are not known. Sequenced: PBMCs or a T cell subset sorted from them (not recorded which). This chain uses TRBV12-3 or TRBV12-4 with TRBJ1-5, with TRBD1 identical over 8 bases. CDR3 sequence reads: CASSHNKESRGPGQPQHF. CDR3 DNA: TGTGCCAGCAGCCACAATAAAGAATCCAGGGGGCCGGGCCAGCCCCAGCATTTT.